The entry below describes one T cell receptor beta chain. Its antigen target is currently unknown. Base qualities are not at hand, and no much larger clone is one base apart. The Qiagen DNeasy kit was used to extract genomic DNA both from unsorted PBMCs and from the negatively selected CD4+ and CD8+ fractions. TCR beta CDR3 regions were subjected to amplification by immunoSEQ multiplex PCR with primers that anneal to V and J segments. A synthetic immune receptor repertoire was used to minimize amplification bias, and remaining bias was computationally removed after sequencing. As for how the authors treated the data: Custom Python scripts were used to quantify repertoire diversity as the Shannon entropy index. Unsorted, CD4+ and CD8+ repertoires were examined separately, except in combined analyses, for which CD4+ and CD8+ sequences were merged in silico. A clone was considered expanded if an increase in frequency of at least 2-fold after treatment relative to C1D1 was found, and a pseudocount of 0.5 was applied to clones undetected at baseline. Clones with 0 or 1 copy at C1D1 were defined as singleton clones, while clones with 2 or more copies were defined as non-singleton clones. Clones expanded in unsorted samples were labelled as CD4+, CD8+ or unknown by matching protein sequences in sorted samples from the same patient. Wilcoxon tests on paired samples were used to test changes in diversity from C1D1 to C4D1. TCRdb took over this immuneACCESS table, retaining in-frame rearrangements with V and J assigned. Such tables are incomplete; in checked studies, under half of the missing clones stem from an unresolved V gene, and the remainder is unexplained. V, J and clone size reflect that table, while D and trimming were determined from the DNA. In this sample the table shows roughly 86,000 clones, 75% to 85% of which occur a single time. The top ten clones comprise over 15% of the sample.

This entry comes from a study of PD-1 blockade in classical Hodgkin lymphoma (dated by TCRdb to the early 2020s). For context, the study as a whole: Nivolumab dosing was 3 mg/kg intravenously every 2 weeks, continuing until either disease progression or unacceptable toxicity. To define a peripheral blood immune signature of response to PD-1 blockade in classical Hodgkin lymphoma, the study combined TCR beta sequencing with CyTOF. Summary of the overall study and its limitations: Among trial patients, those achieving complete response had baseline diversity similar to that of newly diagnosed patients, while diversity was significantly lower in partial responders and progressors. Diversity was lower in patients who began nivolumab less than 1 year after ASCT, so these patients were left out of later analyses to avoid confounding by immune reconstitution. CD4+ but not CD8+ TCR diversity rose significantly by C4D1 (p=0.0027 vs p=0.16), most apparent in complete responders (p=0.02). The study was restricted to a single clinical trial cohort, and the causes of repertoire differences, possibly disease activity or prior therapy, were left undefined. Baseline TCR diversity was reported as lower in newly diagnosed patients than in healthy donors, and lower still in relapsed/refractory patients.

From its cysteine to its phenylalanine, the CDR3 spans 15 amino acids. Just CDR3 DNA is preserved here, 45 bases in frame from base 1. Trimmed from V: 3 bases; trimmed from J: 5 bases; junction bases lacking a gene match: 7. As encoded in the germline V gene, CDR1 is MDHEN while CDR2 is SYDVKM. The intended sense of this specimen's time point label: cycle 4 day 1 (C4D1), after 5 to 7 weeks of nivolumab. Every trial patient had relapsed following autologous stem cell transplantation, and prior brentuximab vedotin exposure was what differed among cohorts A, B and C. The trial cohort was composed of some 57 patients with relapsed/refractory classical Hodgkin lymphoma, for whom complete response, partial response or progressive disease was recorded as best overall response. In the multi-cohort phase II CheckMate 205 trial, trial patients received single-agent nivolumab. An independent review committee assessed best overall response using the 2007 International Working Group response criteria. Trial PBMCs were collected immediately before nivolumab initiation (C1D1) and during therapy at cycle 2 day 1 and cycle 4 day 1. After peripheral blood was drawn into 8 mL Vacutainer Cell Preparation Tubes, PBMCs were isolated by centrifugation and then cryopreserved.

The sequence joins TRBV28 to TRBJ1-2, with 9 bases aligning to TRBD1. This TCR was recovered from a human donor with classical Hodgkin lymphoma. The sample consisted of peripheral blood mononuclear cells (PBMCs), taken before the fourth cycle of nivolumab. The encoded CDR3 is CASSFGTGYRYGYTF. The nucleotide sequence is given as TGTGCCAGCAGTTTCGGGACAGGGTATCGGTATGGCTACACCTTC.